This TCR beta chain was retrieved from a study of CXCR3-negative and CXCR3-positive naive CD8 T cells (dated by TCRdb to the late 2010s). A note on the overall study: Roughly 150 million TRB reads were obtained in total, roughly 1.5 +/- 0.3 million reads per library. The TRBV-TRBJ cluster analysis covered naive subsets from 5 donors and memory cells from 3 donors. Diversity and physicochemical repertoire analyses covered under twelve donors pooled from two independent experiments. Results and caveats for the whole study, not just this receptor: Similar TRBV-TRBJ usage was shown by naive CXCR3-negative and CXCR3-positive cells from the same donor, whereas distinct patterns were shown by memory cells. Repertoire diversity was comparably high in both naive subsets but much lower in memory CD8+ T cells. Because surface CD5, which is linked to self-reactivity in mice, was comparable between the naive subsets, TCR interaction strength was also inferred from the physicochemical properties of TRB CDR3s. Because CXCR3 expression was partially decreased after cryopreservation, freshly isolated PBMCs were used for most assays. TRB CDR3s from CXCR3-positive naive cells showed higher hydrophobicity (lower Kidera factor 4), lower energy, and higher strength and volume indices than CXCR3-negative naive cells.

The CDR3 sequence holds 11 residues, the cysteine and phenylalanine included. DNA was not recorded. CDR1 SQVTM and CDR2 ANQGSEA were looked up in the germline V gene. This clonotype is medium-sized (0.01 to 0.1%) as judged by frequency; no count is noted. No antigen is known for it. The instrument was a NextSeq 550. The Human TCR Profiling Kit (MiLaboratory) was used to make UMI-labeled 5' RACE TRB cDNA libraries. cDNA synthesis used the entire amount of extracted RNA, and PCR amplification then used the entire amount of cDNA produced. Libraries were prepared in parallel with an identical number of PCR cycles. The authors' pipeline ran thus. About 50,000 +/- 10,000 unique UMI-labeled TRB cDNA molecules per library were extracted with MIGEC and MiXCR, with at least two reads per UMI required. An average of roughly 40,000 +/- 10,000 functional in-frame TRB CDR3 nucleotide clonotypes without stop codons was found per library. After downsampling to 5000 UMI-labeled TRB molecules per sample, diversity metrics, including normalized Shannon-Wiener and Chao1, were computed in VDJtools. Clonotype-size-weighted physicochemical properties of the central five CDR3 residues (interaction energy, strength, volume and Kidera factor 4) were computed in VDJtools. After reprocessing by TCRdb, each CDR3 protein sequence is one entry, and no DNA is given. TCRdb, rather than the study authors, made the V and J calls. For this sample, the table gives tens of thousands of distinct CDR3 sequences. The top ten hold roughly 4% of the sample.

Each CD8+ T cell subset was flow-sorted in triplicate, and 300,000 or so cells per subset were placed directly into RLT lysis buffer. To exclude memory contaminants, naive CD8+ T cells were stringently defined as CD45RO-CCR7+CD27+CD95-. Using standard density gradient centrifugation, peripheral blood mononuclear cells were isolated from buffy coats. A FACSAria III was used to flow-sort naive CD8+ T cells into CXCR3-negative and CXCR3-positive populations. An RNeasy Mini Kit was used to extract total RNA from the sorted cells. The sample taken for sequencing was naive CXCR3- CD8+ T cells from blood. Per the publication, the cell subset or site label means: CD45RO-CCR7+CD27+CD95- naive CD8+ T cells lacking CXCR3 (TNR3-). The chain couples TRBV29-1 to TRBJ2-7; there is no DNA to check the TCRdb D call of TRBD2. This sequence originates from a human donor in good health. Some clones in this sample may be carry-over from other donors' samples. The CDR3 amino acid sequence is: CSVVEGYEQYF.